This T cell receptor beta chain was obtained from a study of blood T cells in healthy people across ages. Trimming removed 3 bases from V and 1 base from J; junction bases left unmatched: 7. Looked up from germline, CDR1 is SGHDN and CDR2 is FVKESK. The CDR3 runs 16 residues. Of note for this clonotype: Its specificity is not known.

Study-wide points: PBMCs left unsorted prevented a conclusive naive versus antigen-experienced comparison. Greater diversity and more naive CD4+ cells were seen in long-lived donors than in aged donors.

Primed by a sample-barcoded 5' primer and a J-beta primer mix, a second PCR proceeded for roughly 6 to 12 cycles. Each CDR3 protein is one row after TCRdb ran MiXCR on the 5' RACE reads. The repertoire holds about 800,000 distinct CDR3 sequences, with 25% as singletons. This sample was shared with a second study, whose subject was T cells of mothers and their children. That paper adds: The donors comprised more than five children and their three healthy Caucasian mothers. From each mother came over 8.5 million TCR beta CDR3 reads, and from each child came a few million.

This clonotype was obtained from a boy under 18 in good health. The V gene is TRBV14, the J gene TRBJ1-1; 8 nucleotides match TRBD1. The sequencing sample was made of blood. CDR3 loop: CASSHDRGAWNTEAFF. CDR3 in DNA: TGTGCCAGCAGCCACGACAGGGGCGCCTGGAACACTGAAGCTTTCTTT. Full variable domain (rest looked up from reference TRBV14 and TRBJ1-1): EAGVTQFPSHSVIEKGQTVTLRCDPISGHDNLYWYRRVMGKEIKFLLHFVKESKQDESGMPNNRFLAERTGGTYSTLKVQPAELEDSGVYFCASSHDRGAWNTEAFFGQGTRLTVV.